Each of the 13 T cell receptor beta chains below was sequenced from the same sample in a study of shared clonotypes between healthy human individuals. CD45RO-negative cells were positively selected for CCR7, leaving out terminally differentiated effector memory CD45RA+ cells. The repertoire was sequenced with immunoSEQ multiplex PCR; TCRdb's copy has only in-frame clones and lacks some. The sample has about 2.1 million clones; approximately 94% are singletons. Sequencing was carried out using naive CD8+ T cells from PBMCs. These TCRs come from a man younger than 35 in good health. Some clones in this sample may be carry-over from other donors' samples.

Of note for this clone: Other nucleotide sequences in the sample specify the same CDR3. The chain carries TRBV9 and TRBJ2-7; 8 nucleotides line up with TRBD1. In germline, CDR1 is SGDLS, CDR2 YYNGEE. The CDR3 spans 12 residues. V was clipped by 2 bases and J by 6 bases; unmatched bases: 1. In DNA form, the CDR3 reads TGTGCCAGCAGCGTCACAGGGGGCGAGCAGTACTTC. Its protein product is CASSVTGGEQYF.

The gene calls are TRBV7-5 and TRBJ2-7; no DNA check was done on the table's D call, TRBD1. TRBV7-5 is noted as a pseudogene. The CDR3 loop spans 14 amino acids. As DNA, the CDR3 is TGTGCCAGAAGCCTTTGGACAGGGGGCTACGAGCAGTACTTC. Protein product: CARSLWTGGYEQYF.

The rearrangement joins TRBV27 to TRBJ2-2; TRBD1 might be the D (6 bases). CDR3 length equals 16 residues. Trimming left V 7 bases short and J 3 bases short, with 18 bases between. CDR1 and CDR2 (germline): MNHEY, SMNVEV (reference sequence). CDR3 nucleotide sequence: TGTGCCAGCACCACCCGAGGAAGGGGGTACACCGGGGAGCTGTTTTTT. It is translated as CASTTRGRGYTGELFF.

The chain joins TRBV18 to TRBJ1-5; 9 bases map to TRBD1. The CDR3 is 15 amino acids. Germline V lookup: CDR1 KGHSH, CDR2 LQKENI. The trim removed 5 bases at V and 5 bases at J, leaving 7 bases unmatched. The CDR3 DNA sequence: TGTGCCAGCTCAAACCCGGGACAGGGATATCAGCCCCAGCATTTT. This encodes CASSNPGQGYQPQHF.

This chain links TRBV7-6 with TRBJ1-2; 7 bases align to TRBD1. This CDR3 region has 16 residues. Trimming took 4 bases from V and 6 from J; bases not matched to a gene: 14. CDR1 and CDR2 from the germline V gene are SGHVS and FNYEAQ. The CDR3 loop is CASSYNPGGGSDGYTF. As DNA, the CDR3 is TGTGCCAGCAGCTATAATCCAGGGGGTGGGTCGGATGGCTACACCTTC.

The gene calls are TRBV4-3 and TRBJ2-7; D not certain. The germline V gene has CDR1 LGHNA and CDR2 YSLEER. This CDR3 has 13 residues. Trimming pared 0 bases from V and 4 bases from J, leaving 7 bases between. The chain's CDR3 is CASSQDESYEQYF. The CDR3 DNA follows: TGCGCCAGCAGCCAAGATGAGAGTTACGAGCAGTACTTC.

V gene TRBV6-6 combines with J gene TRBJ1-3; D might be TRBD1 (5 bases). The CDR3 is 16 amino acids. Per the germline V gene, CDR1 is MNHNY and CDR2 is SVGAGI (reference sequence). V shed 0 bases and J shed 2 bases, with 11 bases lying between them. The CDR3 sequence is CASSYSSTVTGNTIYF. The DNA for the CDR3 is TGTGCCAGCAGTTACTCCTCGACAGTTACTGGAAACACCATATATTTT.

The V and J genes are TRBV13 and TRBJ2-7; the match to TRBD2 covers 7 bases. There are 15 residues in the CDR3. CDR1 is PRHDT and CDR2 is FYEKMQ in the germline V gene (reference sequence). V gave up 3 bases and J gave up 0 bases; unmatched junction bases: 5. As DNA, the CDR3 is TGTGCCAGCAGCTTCCGGCGGGGGAGCTCCTACGAGCAGTACTTC. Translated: CASSFRRGSSYEQYF.

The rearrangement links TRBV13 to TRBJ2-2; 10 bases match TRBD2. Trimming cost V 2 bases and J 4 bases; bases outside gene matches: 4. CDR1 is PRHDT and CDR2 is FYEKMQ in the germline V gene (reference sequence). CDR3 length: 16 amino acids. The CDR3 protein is CASSLMGLASTGELFF. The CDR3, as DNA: TGTGCCAGCAGCTTAATGGGACTAGCGTCCACCGGGGAGCTGTTTTTT.

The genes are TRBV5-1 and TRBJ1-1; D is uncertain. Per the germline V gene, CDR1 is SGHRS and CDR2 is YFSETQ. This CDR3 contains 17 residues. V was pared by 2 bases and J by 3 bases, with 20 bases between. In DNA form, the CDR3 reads TGCGCCAGCAGCTTATTCGGCAGTGGTCCGCGGGACACTGAAGCTTTCTTT. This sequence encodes CASSLFGSGPRDTEAFF.

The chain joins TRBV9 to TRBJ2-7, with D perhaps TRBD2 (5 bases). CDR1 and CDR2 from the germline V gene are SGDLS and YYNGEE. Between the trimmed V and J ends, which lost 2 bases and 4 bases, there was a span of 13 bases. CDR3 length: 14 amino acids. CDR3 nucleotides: TGTGCCAGCAGCGTTCGAGCGTCGGGGTACGAGCAGTACTTC. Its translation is CASSVRASGYEQYF.

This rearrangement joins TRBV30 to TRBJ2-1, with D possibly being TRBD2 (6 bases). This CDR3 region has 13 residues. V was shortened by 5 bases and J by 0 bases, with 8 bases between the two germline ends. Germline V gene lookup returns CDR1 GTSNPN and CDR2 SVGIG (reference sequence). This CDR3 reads CAWASASYNEQFF. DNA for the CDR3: TGTGCCTGGGCTAGCGCCTCCTACAATGAGCAGTTCTTC.

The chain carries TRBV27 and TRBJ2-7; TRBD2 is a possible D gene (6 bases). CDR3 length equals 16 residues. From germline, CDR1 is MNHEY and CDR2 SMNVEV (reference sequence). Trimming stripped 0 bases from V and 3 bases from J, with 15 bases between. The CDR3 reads CASSLSAGTDRYEQYF. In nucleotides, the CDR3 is TGTGCCAGCAGTTTATCAGCAGGGACTGACCGCTACGAGCAGTACTTC.